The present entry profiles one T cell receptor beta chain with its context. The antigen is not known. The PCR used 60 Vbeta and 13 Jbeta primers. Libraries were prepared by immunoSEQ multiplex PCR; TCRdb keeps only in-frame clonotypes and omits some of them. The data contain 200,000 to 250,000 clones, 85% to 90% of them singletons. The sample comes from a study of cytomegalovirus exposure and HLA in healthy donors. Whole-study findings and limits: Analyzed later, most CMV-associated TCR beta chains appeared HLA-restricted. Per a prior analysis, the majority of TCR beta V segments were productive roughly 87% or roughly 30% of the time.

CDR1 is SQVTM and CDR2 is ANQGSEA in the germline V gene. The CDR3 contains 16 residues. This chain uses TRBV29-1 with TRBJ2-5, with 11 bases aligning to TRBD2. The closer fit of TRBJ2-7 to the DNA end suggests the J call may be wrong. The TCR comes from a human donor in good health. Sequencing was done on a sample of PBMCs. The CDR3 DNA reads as TGCAGCGTGAGGGGGCGACTAGCGGGGAGCGCCTACGAGCAGTACTTC. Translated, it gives CSVRGRLAGSAYEQYF.